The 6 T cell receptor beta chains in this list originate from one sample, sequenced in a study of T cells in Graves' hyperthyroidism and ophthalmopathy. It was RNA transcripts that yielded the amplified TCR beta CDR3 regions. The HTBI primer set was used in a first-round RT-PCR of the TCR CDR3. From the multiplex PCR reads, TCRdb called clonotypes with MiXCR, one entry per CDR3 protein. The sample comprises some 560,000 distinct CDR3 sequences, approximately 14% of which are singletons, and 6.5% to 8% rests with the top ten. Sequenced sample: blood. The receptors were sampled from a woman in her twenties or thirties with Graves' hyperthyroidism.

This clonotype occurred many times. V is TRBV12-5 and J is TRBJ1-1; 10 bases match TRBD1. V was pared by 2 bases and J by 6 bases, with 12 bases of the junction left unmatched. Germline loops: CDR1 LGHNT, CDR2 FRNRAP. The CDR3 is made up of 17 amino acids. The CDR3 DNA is TGTGCTAGTGGTTTGCAAACCGGGACAGGGGTATTCGCTGAAGCTTTCTTT. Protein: CASGLQTGTGVFAEAFF.

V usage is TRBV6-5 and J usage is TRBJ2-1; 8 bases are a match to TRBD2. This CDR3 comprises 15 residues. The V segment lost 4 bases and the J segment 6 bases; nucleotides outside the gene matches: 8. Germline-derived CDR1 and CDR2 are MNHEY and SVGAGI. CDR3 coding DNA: TGTGCCAGCAGTTTTAGCGGGATTTCTCCCAATGAGCAGTTCTTC. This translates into CASSFSGISPNEQFF.

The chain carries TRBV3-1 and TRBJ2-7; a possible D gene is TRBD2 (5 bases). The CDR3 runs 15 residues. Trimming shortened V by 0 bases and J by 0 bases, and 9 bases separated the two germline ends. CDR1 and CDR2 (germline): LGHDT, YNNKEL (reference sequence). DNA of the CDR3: TGTGCCAGCAGCCAAGATCCGGGGTACTCCTACGAGCAGTACTTC. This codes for CASSQDPGYSYEQYF.

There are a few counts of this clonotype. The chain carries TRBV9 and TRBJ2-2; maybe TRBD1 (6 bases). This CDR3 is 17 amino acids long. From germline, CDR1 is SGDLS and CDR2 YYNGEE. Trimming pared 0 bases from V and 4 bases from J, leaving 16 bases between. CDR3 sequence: CASSVARTGWGTGELFF. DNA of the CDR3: TGTGCCAGCAGCGTAGCTCGAACAGGGTGGGGCACCGGGGAGCTGTTTTTT.

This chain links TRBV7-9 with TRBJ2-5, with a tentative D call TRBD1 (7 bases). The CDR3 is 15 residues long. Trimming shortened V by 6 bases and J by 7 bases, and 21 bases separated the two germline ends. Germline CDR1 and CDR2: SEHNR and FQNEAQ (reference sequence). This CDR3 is CASRQGRESRGTQYF. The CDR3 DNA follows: TGTGCCAGCAGACAGGGGCGGGAAAGTCGAGGGACCCAGTACTTC.

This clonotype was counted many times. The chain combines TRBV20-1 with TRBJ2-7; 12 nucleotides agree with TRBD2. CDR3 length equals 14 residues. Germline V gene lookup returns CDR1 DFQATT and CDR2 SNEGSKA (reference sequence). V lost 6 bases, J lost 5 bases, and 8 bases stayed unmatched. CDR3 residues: CSARPSGRGNEQYF. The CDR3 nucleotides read TGCAGTGCGCGACCTAGCGGGAGGGGGAACGAGCAGTACTTC.